This entry lists 20 T cell receptor beta chains sequenced from one sample in a study of T cells after yellow fever vaccination. In TCRdb, the 5' RACE reads were re-called with MiXCR into one record per CDR3 protein. There are hundreds of thousands of distinct CDR3 sequences in the sample; around 4% occur only once, and about a quarter lies in the top ten. The sequences come from PBMCs, collected on the day of the yellow fever booster vaccination. The receptor source for this set is a man younger than 35 who received the YFV17D yellow fever vaccine.

Many counts were recorded for this clonotype. The rearrangement joins TRBV5-1 to TRBJ2-2; TRBD1 aligns across 9 bases. The germline CDR1 and CDR2 sequences are SGHRS and YFSETQ. This CDR3 comprises 15 residues. Unmatched junction bases numbered 6, after V lost 3 bases and J lost 6 bases. The CDR3 coding sequence is TGCGCCAGCAGCTACCGGACAGGGGACCCCGGGGAGCTGTTTTTT. This gives the protein CASSYRTGDPGELFF.

At least ten counts were recorded for this clonotype. The CDR3 DNA follows: TGTGCCACCAGTGATTCTAGCGGGGGGAGGGGGCGGTTCTTC. Translated, it gives CATSDSSGGRGRFF. The chain carries TRBV24-1 and TRBJ2-1; 11 positions match TRBD2. J was trimmed by 15 bases and V by 2 bases; bases with no gene match: 8. The CDR3 has 14 residues. The V gene's germline CDR1 is KGHDR and CDR2 SFDVKD.

This clonotype has just a few counts. The chain uses TRBV7-2 and TRBJ2-5; TRBD2 agrees at 9 bases. Unmatched junction bases numbered 11, after V lost 8 bases and J lost 4 bases. Germline values: CDR1 SGHTA, CDR2 FQGNSA. CDR3 length: 15 amino acids. The CDR3 DNA follows: TGTGCCAGCGGATCCATAGCGGGGGCGGTAGAGACCCAGTACTTC. Amino acids: CASGSIAGAVETQYF.

In this sample, this clonotype turned up many times. The V and J genes are TRBV10-3 and TRBJ2-1; 13 positions agree with TRBD2. CDR1 and CDR2 from the germline V gene are ENHRY and SYGVKD. This CDR3 contains 16 residues. V lost 0 bases, J lost 5 bases, and 1 base stayed unmatched. The DNA of the CDR3 is TGTGCCATCAGTGAGTCAGGACTAGCGGGGGACAATGAGCAGTTCTTC. It yields the protein CAISESGLAGDNEQFF.

V and J are TRBV5-4 and TRBJ2-1; 8 positions agree with TRBD1. This CDR3 has 16 amino acids. Germline lookup yields CDR1 SGHNT and CDR2 YYREEE (reference sequence). J gave up 1 base and V 6 bases, and 9 bases lay outside the gene matches. The CDR3 sequence: CASNSGQGRSYNEQFF. The CDR3 nucleotides are TGTGCCAGCAATTCCGGACAGGGAAGGTCCTACAATGAGCAGTTCTTC.

This clonotype was observed at least ten times. The genes are TRBV5-6 and TRBJ1-1; 7 bases are shared with TRBD1. This CDR3 is 16 amino acids long. CDR1 is SGHDT, CDR2 YYEEEE, per germline. Trimming took 2 bases from V and 1 from J; bases not matched to a gene: 8. The CDR3 bases are TGTGCCAGCAGCTTAGGGCCAGGGGGGACGAACACTGAAGCTTTCTTT. Its translation: CASSLGPGGTNTEAFF.

This clonotype has only a few counts. The DNA of the CDR3 is TGTGCCAGCAGTTACGCAGAAGGGACTCTCTCCTACGAGCAGTACTTC. This translates into CASSYAEGTLSYEQYF. The chain is built from TRBV6-2 or TRBV6-3 and TRBJ2-7, with TRBD2 as a possible D gene (6 bases). The V gene lost 2 bases and the J gene lost 0 bases, with 14 bases spanning the gap. The CDR3 has 16 amino acids. In germline, CDR1 is MNHEY, CDR2 SVGEGT.

This clonotype appeared many times. This rearrangement joins TRBV5-1 to TRBJ2-3, with D maybe TRBD1 (6 bases). The CDR3 contains 14 residues. The germline V gene has CDR1 SGHRS and CDR2 YFSETQ. V lost 4 bases and J 2 bases, leaving 11 bases between the germline ends. CDR3 amino acids: CASSPGQTTDTQYF. The DNA of the CDR3 is TGCGCCAGCAGCCCAGGACAGACCACAGATACGCAGTATTTT.

This clonotype was seen repeatedly, ten times or more. This chain uses TRBV7-3 with TRBJ2-1; either TRBD1 or TRBD2 may fit D (7 bases each). Trimming removed 5 bases from V and 9 bases from J, with 14 bases in between. CDR3 length: 13 residues. The germline CDR1 and CDR2 sequences are SGHTA and FQGTGA. The CDR3, as DNA: TGTGCCAGCAGCGGACAGGCGGGGGCTGAGCAGTTCTTC. Translated, it gives CASSGQAGAEQFF.

The gene calls are TRBV5-1 and TRBJ1-1; 7 bases are a match to TRBD1. The ends lost 4 bases at V and 0 bases at J; junction bases unmatched: 6. Germline CDR1 and CDR2: SGHRS and YFSETQ. The CDR3 runs to 15 residues. The chain's CDR3 is CASSRQGVLNTEAFF. CDR3 sequence (DNA): TGCGCCAGCAGCCGACAGGGAGTTTTGAACACTGAAGCTTTCTTT.

There are many counts of this clonotype. V gene TRBV5-1 combines with J gene TRBJ2-3; D gene unclear. The CDR3 is 14 residues long. V lost 6 bases and J lost 2, with 13 bases in between. Germline lookup yields CDR1 SGHRS and CDR2 YFSETQ. Written as DNA, the CDR3 is TGCGCCAGCATGGTGGCGGTCCCCACAGATACGCAGTATTTT. Amino acids: CASMVAVPTDTQYF.

This sequence joins TRBV6-1 and TRBJ1-2; 7 positions match TRBD1. CDR3 size: 15 residues. CDR1 and CDR2 (germline): MNHNS, SASEGT. V lost 2 bases to trimming and J lost 8 bases; unmatched junction nucleotides: 11. In DNA, the CDR3 is TGTGCCAGCAGTGAACCGGCAGGGGGAAGAGGCGGCTACACCTTC. Translated, it gives CASSEPAGGRGGYTF.

At least ten counts were recorded for this clonotype. This chain links TRBV11-2 with TRBJ2-7; TRBD1 might be the D (6 bases). Trimming took 0 bases from V and 3 from J, leaving 6 bases between them. This CDR3 comprises 13 residues. Germline loops: CDR1 SGHAT, CDR2 FQNNGV. The CDR3 sequence: CASSLEDSYEQYF. CDR3 in DNA: TGTGCCAGCAGCTTAGAGGACAGCTACGAGCAGTACTTC.

J is TRBJ2-5 and V is TRBV20-1, with 9 bases matching TRBD1. Germline loops: CDR1 DFQATT, CDR2 SNEGSKA (reference sequence). V lost 7 bases, J lost 4 bases, and 13 bases stayed unmatched. The CDR3 is 15 amino acids. The CDR3: CSVPTGGFNRETQYF. The DNA of the CDR3 is TGCAGTGTTCCGACAGGGGGTTTTAATAGAGAGACCCAGTACTTC.

This clonotype occurred a few times. This chain links TRBV20-1 with TRBJ2-5, with D unresolved. The CDR3 spans 16 residues. Trimming left V 5 bases short and J 5 bases short, with 24 bases between. Germline values: CDR1 DFQATT, CDR2 SNEGSKA (reference sequence). The CDR3 reads CSAADQRLSPKETQYF. In nucleotides, the CDR3 is TGCAGTGCTGCGGACCAAAGACTCTCTCCAAAGGAGACCCAGTACTTC.

The V gene is TRBV9, the J gene TRBJ1-5; D may be TRBD1 (5 bases). This CDR3 has 14 amino acids. V lost 0 bases, J lost 6 bases, and 10 bases lay in between. Germline assignment: CDR1 SGDLS and CDR2 YYNGEE. The CDR3 here is CASSVGGTGQPQHF. DNA of the CDR3: TGTGCCAGCAGCGTAGGGGGCACGGGTCAGCCCCAGCATTTT.

This clonotype has a count of ten or more. For the CDR3, the DNA is TGTGCCAGCAGCTTGGGACCGACAATGACCGGGGAGCTGTTTTTT. This sequence encodes CASSLGPTMTGELFF. J is TRBJ2-2 and V is TRBV7-2, with D possibly being TRBD1 or TRBD2 (5 bases each). The V gene's germline CDR1 is SGHTA and CDR2 FQGNSA. This CDR3 has 15 residues. With 3 bases removed from V and 5 bases from J, the gap between germline ends came to 13 bases.

This clonotype was picked up a small number of times. The V gene is TRBV12-3 or TRBV12-4, the J gene TRBJ2-2, with 8 positions matching TRBD1. The CDR3 runs to 15 residues. Losses at the gene ends were 8 bases for V and 5 bases for J; bases not matched to a gene: 10. In nucleotides, the CDR3 is TGTGCCAGCGGGGACCGGGACAGGTCAACCGGGGAGCTGTTTTTT. It is translated as CASGDRDRSTGELFF.

This clonotype was recorded at least ten times. The chain uses TRBV5-1 and TRBJ2-5; possibly TRBD1 for D (6 bases). Germline V gene data show CDR1 as SGHRS and CDR2 as YFSETQ. V lost 4 bases and J 3 bases, leaving 13 bases between the germline ends. The CDR3 totals 14 residues. The DNA for the CDR3 is TGCGCCAGCAGCCGAGGACAGTTAGAAGAGACCCAGTACTTC. Translating it yields CASSRGQLEETQYF. The whole variable domain, filled in from reference TRBV5-1 and TRBJ2-5, reads KAGVTQTPRYLIKTRGQQVTLSCSPISGHRSVSWYQQTPGQGLQFLFEYFSETQRNKGNFPGRFSGRQFSNSRSEMNVSTLELGDSALYLCASSRGQLEETQYFGPGTRLLVL.

Regarding this clonotype: Mismatch with germline at one junction end may stem from a read error. The V gene is TRBV3-1, the J gene TRBJ2-5; D ambiguous. CDR1 and CDR2 (germline): LGHDT, YNNKEL (reference sequence). This CDR3 spans 12 amino acids. The CDR3 region has the DNA TGTGCCAGCAGCCTAGTCACCGCGGTTCCTATCTTC. This sequence encodes CASSLVTAVPIF.